This TCR beta chain appears in the sequencing data of a study of human T cells and chemical hapten exposure. Points from the study as a whole: Having alopecia, donors may respond immunologically unlike healthy people.

Time point specified: pre-sensitization, week 0. Treatment meaning: therapeutic diphenylcyclopropenone sensitization with weekly scalp DPC. The starting material, unfractionated whole blood, was used for total RNA extraction. The CDR3 spans 12 residues. V gave up 5 bases and J gave up 1 base, with 5 bases separating them. This clonotype was counted at least ten times. Its antigen remains unidentified. TCRdb independently ran MiXCR on the RACE reads; one entry per CDR3 protein. In the table there are about 55,000 distinct CDR3 sequences, around a tenth of which are singletons. This clonotype originated in a woman aged 25-40 years with alopecia areata. Some clones in this sample may be carry-over from other donors' samples. This sequence joins TRBV12-3 or TRBV12-4 and TRBJ1-1; D remains unclear. The source material was whole blood, sampled in connection with sensitization to the hapten diphenylcyclopropenone (DPC). The CDR3 nucleotides read TGTGCCAGCAGTCGGCAGAACACTGAAGCTTTCTTT. Protein sequence: CASSRQNTEAFF.